These T cell receptor beta chains were read from a single sample in a study of shared clonotypes between healthy human individuals. The repertoire was sequenced with immunoSEQ multiplex PCR; TCRdb's copy has only in-frame clones and lacks some. This sample has some 1.5 million clones, with approximately 96% found just once. Input material: naive CD4+ T cells sorted from blood. All receptors derive from a man aged 25 to 40 in good health. Both conserved end residues are part of each CDR3. Each record gives: clone size, D gene, CDR3 length, V gene, J gene, CDR3 DNA, CDR3 protein. A D gene is named only where the DNA matches it firmly. Only some rows state a clone size, as once, few, many or a class for expanded clones.

size: .; D: TRBD1; length: 17; V: TRBV5-1; J: TRBJ2-2; DNA: TGCGCCAGCAGCCGGGCGGACAGGGGGCAGAACACCGGGGAGCTGTTTTTT; CDR3: CASSRADRGQNTGELFF
size: .; D: TRBD2; length: 15; V: TRBV7-2; J: TRBJ2-1; DNA: TGTGCCACCAAGGGATGGCGGGAGGGAGACAATGAGCAGTTCTTC; CDR3: CATKGWREGDNEQFF
size: .; D: TRBD1; length: 15; V: TRBV18; J: TRBJ2-1; DNA: TGTGCCAGCTCACGCGGCGGACAGGGGGAGAGGGAGCAGTTCTTC; CDR3: CASSRGGQGEREQFF
size: .; D: .; length: 13; V: TRBV27; J: TRBJ1-2; DNA: TGTGCCAGCAGTTTACTAGGGGGGAATGGCTACACCTTC; CDR3: CASSLLGGNGYTF
size: once; D: .; length: 13; V: TRBV5-4; J: TRBJ2-5; DNA: TGTGCCAGCAGCGTATCACCCCAAGAGACCCAGTACTTC; CDR3: CASSVSPQETQYF
size: once; D: TRBD1; length: 13; V: TRBV6-1; J: TRBJ1-5; DNA: TGTGCCAGTAACAGGGGGCGCGGTCAGCCCCAGCATTTT; CDR3: CASNRGRGQPQHF
size: .; D: .; length: 14; V: TRBV28; J: TRBJ2-7; DNA: TGTGCCAGCAGGCCTGGGGGAAGCTCCTACGAGCAGTACTTC; CDR3: CASRPGGSSYEQYF
size: .; D: TRBD2; length: 14; V: TRBV5-1; J: TRBJ2-7; DNA: TGCGCCAGCAGCTTGGTTGCTAGCGGCTACGAGCAGTACTTC; CDR3: CASSLVASGYEQYF
size: .; D: .; length: 18; V: TRBV6-1; J: TRBJ2-6; DNA: TGTGCCAGCAGTGAGTGGGTGGGGATTGTGTCTGGGGCCAACGTCCTGACTTTC; CDR3: CASSEWVGIVSGANVLTF
size: .; D: .; length: 13; V: TRBV6-5; J: TRBJ1-1; DNA: TGTGCCAGCAGTTACGTGGCAGCCACTGAAGCTTTCTTT; CDR3: CASSYVAATEAFF
size: .; D: .; length: 19; V: TRBV14; J: TRBJ2-3; DNA: TGTGCCAGCAGCCAAGAGGGGGTAGGCAGGGTAGGAAGCACAGATACGCAGTATTTT; CDR3: CASSQEGVGRVGSTDTQYF
size: .; D: .; length: 17; V: TRBV4-1; J: TRBJ2-3; DNA: TGCGCCAGCAGCCAAGATCAGGCGGTCACCTCAGGCCATACGCAGTATTTT; CDR3: CASSQDQAVTSGHTQYF
size: .; D: .; length: 15; V: TRBV5-8; J: TRBJ2-3; DNA: TGTGCCAGCAGCCAAGGGCAGGAGAGCACAGATACGCAGTATTTT; CDR3: CASSQGQESTDTQYF
size: .; D: TRBD1; length: 13; V: TRBV19; J: TRBJ1-2; DNA: TGTGCCAGTACCAAACAGGGGGCGGATGGCTACACCTTC; CDR3: CASTKQGADGYTF
size: .; D: TRBD1; length: 16; V: TRBV28; J: TRBJ1-5; DNA: TGTGCCAGCAGTTTAGGGACAGGGACGGGCAATCAGCCCCAGCATTTT; CDR3: CASSLGTGTGNQPQHF
size: .; D: .; length: 14; V: TRBV7-2; J: TRBJ2-2; DNA: TGTGCCAGCAGCTTAACAGGAAGCACCGGGGAGCTGTTTTTT; CDR3: CASSLTGSTGELFF
size: .; D: .; length: 14; V: TRBV5-1; J: TRBJ1-1; DNA: TGCGCCAGCAGCTTGCTTGGGCGAGACACTGAAGCTTTCTTT; CDR3: CASSLLGRDTEAFF
size: .; D: .; length: 14; V: TRBV5-1; J: TRBJ2-5; DNA: TGCGCCAGCAGCTTGAGGGGGTCACAAGAGACCCAGTACTTC; CDR3: CASSLRGSQETQYF
size: .; D: TRBD1; length: 14; V: TRBV25-1; J: TRBJ1-2; DNA: TGTGCCAGCAGTACCAGGGGACAGGTTAACGGCTACACCTTC; CDR3: CASSTRGQVNGYTF
size: .; D: .; length: 13; V: TRBV29-1; J: TRBJ2-7; DNA: TGCAGCGTTGGAAACAGATTATCCTACGAGCAGTACTTC; CDR3: CSVGNRLSYEQYF
size: .; D: TRBD2; length: 15; V: TRBV4-2; J: TRBJ2-2; DNA: TGTGCCAGCAGCCCCGGGACTAGGGACACCGGGGAGCTGTTTTTT; CDR3: CASSPGTRDTGELFF
size: once; D: TRBD2; length: 15; V: TRBV7-9; J: TRBJ2-7; DNA: TGTGCCAGCAGCCCCCGACTAGCGGAGGCTTACGAGCAGTACTTC; CDR3: CASSPRLAEAYEQYF
size: .; D: .; length: 14; V: TRBV27; J: TRBJ2-1; DNA: TGTGCCAGCAGTTTATCTCCGGTATCTCAAGGGCAGTTCTTC; CDR3: CASSLSPVSQGQFF
size: .; D: TRBD2; length: 19; V: TRBV4-1; J: TRBJ2-4; DNA: TGCGCCAGCAGCCAAGATCGTACTAGCGGGAGAAGGTCCAAAAACATTCAGTACTTC; CDR3: CASSQDRTSGRRSKNIQYF
size: .; D: .; length: 14; V: TRBV18; J: TRBJ2-5; DNA: TGTGCCAGCTCACCCCTGACGGACCAAGAGACCCAGTACTTC; CDR3: CASSPLTDQETQYF
size: .; D: TRBD1; length: 15; V: TRBV4-1; J: TRBJ1-2; DNA: TGCGCCAGCAGCCAACCGGGACAGGGGGCATATGGCTACACCTTC; CDR3: CASSQPGQGAYGYTF
size: .; D: .; length: 11; V: TRBV7-9; J: TRBJ2-1; DNA: TGTGCCAGCAGCTCTTATCGAGACCCAATCTTC; CDR3: CASSSYRDPIF
size: .; D: .; length: 16; V: TRBV7-2; J: TRBJ1-5; DNA: TGTGCCAGCAGCTCCGTGTTTAGGCAGCCTAATCAGCCCCAGCATTTT; CDR3: CASSSVFRQPNQPQHF
size: .; D: .; length: 15; V: TRBV19; J: TRBJ1-5; DNA: TGTGCCAGTAGAACGACAGTACAAAGCAATCAGCCCCAGCATTTT; CDR3: CASRTTVQSNQPQHF
size: .; D: TRBD1; length: 16; V: TRBV7-9; J: TRBJ2-2; DNA: TGTGCCAGCAGCTCAACCCGGACAGGGACCACCGGGGAGCTGTTTTTT; CDR3: CASSSTRTGTTGELFF
size: .; D: .; length: 15; V: TRBV7-8; J: TRBJ2-1; DNA: TGTGCCAGCAGCTTAGGACTGAATACCTACAATGAGCAGTTCTTC; CDR3: CASSLGLNTYNEQFF
size: .; D: .; length: 15; V: TRBV28; J: TRBJ2-7; DNA: TGTGCCAGCAGACGACATGCCGGGCCCAACTACGAGCAGTACTTC; CDR3: CASRRHAGPNYEQYF
size: .; D: TRBD1; length: 14; V: TRBV10-3; J: TRBJ1-1; DNA: TGTGCCATCAGCCCAGGGGGGGGGAACACTGAAGCTTTCTTT; CDR3: CAISPGGGNTEAFF
size: .; D: .; length: 15; V: TRBV28; J: TRBJ2-7; DNA: TGTGCCAGCAGTCCTAGGGGGCGGGGGTCGGACGAGCAGTACTTC; CDR3: CASSPRGRGSDEQYF
size: .; D: .; length: 17; V: TRBV15; J: TRBJ1-5; DNA: TGTGCCACCAGCTCGCCGGGAGGAGGGGGGGCCATGGGGCCCCAGCATTTT; CDR3: CATSSPGGGGAMGPQHF
size: .; D: TRBD1; length: 17; V: TRBV9; J: TRBJ1-1; DNA: TGTGCCAGCAGCGTAGACCCGTCAGGGGGTGCGAACACTGAAGCTTTCTTT; CDR3: CASSVDPSGGANTEAFF
size: .; D: .; length: 10; V: TRBV28; J: TRBJ2-3; DNA: TGTGCCAGCAGCGTCGGTACGCAGTATTTT; CDR3: CASSVGTQYF
size: .; D: TRBD1; length: 19; V: TRBV11-2; J: TRBJ1-5; DNA: TGTGCCAGCAGTTACAGGACAGGGGGTGGGTCGGGCAATTATCGGCCCCAGCATTTT; CDR3: CASSYRTGGGSGNYRPQHF
size: .; D: .; length: 13; V: TRBV7-9; J: TRBJ2-7; DNA: TGTGCCAGCAGCTTAGGGGCACTTTACGAGCAGTACTTC; CDR3: CASSLGALYEQYF
size: .; D: .; length: 14; V: TRBV11-2; J: TRBJ2-2; DNA: TGTGCCAGCAGCTCCCTTCTAGGTACCGGGGAGCTGTTTTTT; CDR3: CASSSLLGTGELFF
size: .; D: .; length: 14; V: TRBV11-3; J: TRBJ2-3; DNA: TGTGCCAGCAGCCTAAGGGGAGGAACAGATACGCAGTATTTT; CDR3: CASSLRGGTDTQYF
size: .; D: .; length: 15; V: TRBV28; J: TRBJ2-1; DNA: TGTGCCACCCATGGGCGAGGGCCCCGGAGCAATGAGCAGTTCTTC; CDR3: CATHGRGPRSNEQFF
size: few; D: TRBD2; length: 15; V: TRBV28; J: TRBJ2-5; DNA: TGTGCCAGCAGTTTACTAGCGGGAGACATGGAGACCCAGTACTTC; CDR3: CASSLLAGDMETQYF
size: .; D: TRBD2; length: 15; V: TRBV5-1; J: TRBJ2-1; DNA: TGCGCCAGCAGCCATGGGCGGGAGGGTCCTAATGAGCAGTTCTTC; CDR3: CASSHGREGPNEQFF
size: .; D: .; length: 13; V: TRBV5-8; J: TRBJ1-2; DNA: TGTGCCAGCACCCTTAATGTGAACTATGGCTACACCTTC; CDR3: CASTLNVNYGYTF
size: .; D: .; length: 12; V: TRBV29-1; J: TRBJ2-5; DNA: TGCAGCGCCGCCCGAGCTCAAGAGACCCAGTACTTC; CDR3: CSAARAQETQYF